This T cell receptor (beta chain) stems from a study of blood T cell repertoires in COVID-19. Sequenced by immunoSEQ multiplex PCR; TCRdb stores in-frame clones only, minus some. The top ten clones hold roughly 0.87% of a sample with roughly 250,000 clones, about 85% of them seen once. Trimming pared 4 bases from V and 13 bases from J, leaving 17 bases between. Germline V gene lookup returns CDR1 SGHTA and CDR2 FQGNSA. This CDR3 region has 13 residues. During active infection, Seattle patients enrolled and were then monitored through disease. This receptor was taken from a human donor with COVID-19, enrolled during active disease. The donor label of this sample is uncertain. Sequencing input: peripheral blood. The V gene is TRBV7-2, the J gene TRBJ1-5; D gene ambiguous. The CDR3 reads CASSSQNQVGQHF. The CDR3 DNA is TGTGCCAGCAGCTCCCAGAACCAGGTGGGTCAGCATTTT.